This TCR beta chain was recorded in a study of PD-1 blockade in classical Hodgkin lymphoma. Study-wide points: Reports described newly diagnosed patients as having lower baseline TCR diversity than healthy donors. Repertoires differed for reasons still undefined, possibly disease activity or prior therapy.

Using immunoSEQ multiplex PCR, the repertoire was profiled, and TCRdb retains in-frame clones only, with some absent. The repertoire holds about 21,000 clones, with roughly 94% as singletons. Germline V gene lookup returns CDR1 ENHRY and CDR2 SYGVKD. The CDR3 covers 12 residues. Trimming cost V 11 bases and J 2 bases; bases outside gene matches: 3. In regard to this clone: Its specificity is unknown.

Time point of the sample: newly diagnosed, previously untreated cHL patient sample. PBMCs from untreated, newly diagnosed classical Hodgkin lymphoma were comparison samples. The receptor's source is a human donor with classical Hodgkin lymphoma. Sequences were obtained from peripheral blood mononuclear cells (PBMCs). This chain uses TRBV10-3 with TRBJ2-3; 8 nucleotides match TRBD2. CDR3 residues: CAALADTDTQYF. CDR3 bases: TGTGCCGCACTAGCGGACACAGATACGCAGTATTTT.